This passage covers 2 T cell receptor beta chains from one sample sequenced in a study of regulatory T cells in long-lasting Graves disease. In building TCR beta libraries, iRepertoire HTBI primers were used together with Arm-PCR of CDR3 regions. In TCRdb, the multiplex PCR reads were re-called with MiXCR into one record per CDR3 protein. The sample contains a few hundred thousand distinct CDR3 sequences, approximately 25% of which appear only once. Regarding time point: persistent/refractory GD, antithyroid drugs over 5 years with positive TRAb. PBMC-extracted RNA yielded the TCR library. The sample here was peripheral blood mononuclear cells (PBMCs), taken when the disease was refractory, from a patient treated with antithyroid drugs. Receptor source: a woman aged 40 to 50 with Graves disease.

The V call is TRBV19, the J call TRBJ2-7; 8 bases line up with TRBD1. The germline gives CDR1 LNHDA, CDR2 SQIVND (reference sequence). With V trimmed by 3 bases and J by 7 bases, 5 bases remained unmatched. This CDR3 region has 13 residues. The CDR3 loop is CASSIGRGQEQYF. The CDR3, as DNA: TGTGCCAGTAGTATCGGCAGGGGGCAAGAGCAGTACTTC.

This clonotype appeared many times. The chain combines TRBV27 with TRBJ1-2, with 7 positions matching TRBD1. CDR3 size: 17 residues. The germline V gene encodes CDR1 MNHEY and CDR2 SMNVEV (reference sequence). J lost 2 bases, V lost 2 bases, and 11 bases had no gene match. In DNA, the CDR3 is TGTGCCAGCAGTTTAAACCTATTGACAGGGAGGAACTATGGCTACACCTTC. Translating it yields CASSLNLLTGRNYGYTF.